Listed here are 31 T cell receptor beta chains from one sample, sequenced in a study of blood T cell repertoires in COVID-19. This table comes from immunoSEQ multiplex PCR, and its TCRdb copy is limited to in-frame clones, with some not included. The sample records approximately 310,000 clones, around 87% being singletons. Sequencing was performed on peripheral blood. The receptors here all came from a woman between 50 and 59 years old who had recovered from COVID-19.

The V call is TRBV28, the J call TRBJ2-5, with 7 bases matching TRBD2. Trimming cost V 6 bases and J 0 bases; bases outside gene matches: 4. Looked up from germline, CDR1 is MDHEN and CDR2 is SYDVKM. The CDR3 totals 14 residues. As DNA, the CDR3 is TGTGCCAGCAGCTTGGGACTAAACCAAGAGACCCAGTACTTC. Residues: CASSLGLNQETQYF.

CDR3 residues: CSASVGAGLYEQYF. DNA for the CDR3: TGCAGTGCTAGTGTCGGAGCGGGGCTCTACGAGCAGTACTTC. The chain links TRBV20-1 to TRBJ2-7, with 7 bases that match TRBD2. Germline V CDR1 and CDR2: DFQATT, SNEGSKA (reference sequence). CDR3 length: 14 residues. The V segment lost 3 bases and the J segment 3 bases; nucleotides outside the gene matches: 8.

The V gene is TRBV24-1, the J gene TRBJ2-1; D possibly corresponds to TRBD2 (5 bases). This CDR3 is 11 amino acids long. CDR1 is KGHDR and CDR2 is SFDVKD in the germline V gene. The V end lost 7 bases, the J end lost 10 bases, and 10 bases lay between the germline ends. The CDR3 region is CATRTGTEQFF. The CDR3 region has the DNA TGTGCCACCAGGACGGGAACGGAGCAGTTCTTC.

V gene TRBV4-2 combines with J gene TRBJ2-1; 12 bases agree with TRBD2. The CDR3 loop spans 16 amino acids. Germline trimming cut 0 bases from V and 3 bases from J; bases unmatched to any gene: 0. Germline V gives CDR1 LGHNA, CDR2 YNFKEQ. This CDR3 is CASSQETSGSYNEQFF. For the CDR3, the DNA is TGTGCCAGCAGCCAAGAGACTAGCGGGAGCTACAATGAGCAGTTCTTC.

V gene TRBV3-1 (or the pseudogene TRBV3-2) combines with J gene TRBJ1-6; D is unclear. The CDR3 consists of 15 residues. Trimming pared 0 bases from V and 7 bases from J, leaving 10 bases between. Germline CDR1 LGHDT, CDR2 YNNKEL (reference sequence). The CDR3 region has the DNA TGTGCCAGCAGCCAAGATCCTTGGCAGAATTCACCCCTCCACTTT. Its translation: CASSQDPWQNSPLHF.

The CDR3 loop reads CSVLKDRAGYGYTF. Written as DNA, the CDR3 is TGCAGCGTATTAAAGGACAGGGCTGGCTATGGCTACACCTTC. The rearrangement joins TRBV29-1 to TRBJ1-2; TRBD1 agrees at 8 bases. This CDR3 has 14 amino acids. The V and J ends lost 6 bases and 4 bases, in that order; junction bases with no gene match: 10. The V gene's germline CDR1 is SQVTM and CDR2 ANQGSEA. The full variable domain, completed using reference TRBV29-1 and TRBJ1-2, is SAVISQKPSRDICQRGTSLTIQCQVDSQVTMMFWYRQQPGQSLTLIATANQGSEATYESGFVIDKFPISRPNLTFSTLTVSNMSPEDSSIYLCSVLKDRAGYGYTFGSGTRLTVV.

The CDR3 DNA sequence: TGTGCCAGCTCTCACAGGAGTCCTTACGAGCAGTACTTC. Translation: CASSHRSPYEQYF. The chain joins TRBV18 to TRBJ2-7; TRBD1 is a possible D gene (5 bases). The V end was cut by 6 bases, the J end by 4 bases, with 13 bases between. The V gene's germline CDR1 is KGHSH and CDR2 LQKENI. The CDR3 covers 13 residues.

The chain joins TRBV18 to TRBJ2-7, with 8 bases that match TRBD1. This CDR3 is 15 amino acids long. The V and J ends lost 6 bases and 2 bases, in that order; junction bases with no gene match: 9. CDR1 KGHSH and CDR2 LQKENI come from the germline V gene. CDR3 DNA sequence: TGTGCCAGCTCGCCCCGGACAGGGAACCCCTACGAGCAGTACTTC. Protein sequence: CASSPRTGNPYEQYF.

V is TRBV28 and J is TRBJ2-2; unclear D gene. V lost 2 bases, J lost 2 bases, and 15 bases lay in between. The CDR3 spans 17 residues. Germline V gene lookup returns CDR1 MDHEN and CDR2 SYDVKM. CDR3 residues: CASSLINVRINTGELFF. CDR3 nucleotide sequence: TGTGCCAGCAGTTTAATTAATGTCAGGATAAACACCGGGGAGCTGTTTTTT. The full variable domain, completed using reference TRBV28 and TRBJ2-2, is DVKVTQSSRYLVKRTGEKVFLECVQDMDHENMFWYRQDPGLGLRLIYFSYDVKMKEKGDIPEGYSVSREKKERFSLILESASTNQTSMYLCASSLINVRINTGELFFGEGSRLTVL.

The rearrangement links TRBV4-3 to TRBJ2-1; a weak D match, TRBD1 (7 bases). CDR1 and CDR2 (germline): LGHNA, YSLEER. V dropped 0 bases and J dropped 9 bases, with 15 bases sitting between them. The CDR3 totals 15 residues. CDR3 sequence (DNA): TGCGCCAGCAGCCAAGATAGAGGAGGGGGCACTGAGCAGTTCTTC. Its translation: CASSQDRGGGTEQFF.

J is TRBJ1-1 and V is TRBV28; 10 bases agree with TRBD1. V shed 5 bases and J 5 bases; nucleotides not matched to a gene: 11. Germline CDR1 and CDR2: MDHEN and SYDVKM. CDR3 length equals 16 residues. In nucleotides, the CDR3 is TGTGCCAGCAGTCCGCGACAGGGGGCAGCGGAAACTGAAGCTTTCTTT. Amino acids: CASSPRQGAAETEAFF. Drawing the rest from reference TRBV28 and TRBJ1-1, the complete variable domain is DVKVTQSSRYLVKRTGEKVFLECVQDMDHENMFWYRQDPGLGLRLIYFSYDVKMKEKGDIPEGYSVSREKKERFSLILESASTNQTSMYLCASSPRQGAAETEAFFGQGTRLTVV.

V is TRBV3-1 (or the pseudogene TRBV3-2) and J is TRBJ2-3; the match to TRBD1 covers 11 bases. CDR1 LGHDT and CDR2 YNNKEL come from the germline V gene (reference sequence). CDR3 length equals 16 residues. Trimming at V came to 4 bases and at J to 2 bases, leaving 5 bases not matched to a gene. CDR3 DNA: TGTGCCAGCAGCCCCGGACAGGGGGCTTTCACAGATACGCAGTATTTT. Translation gives CASSPGQGAFTDTQYF.

CDR3 amino acids: CASSLAGGRGEGRGYGYTF. The CDR3 region has the DNA TGTGCCAGCAGCTTAGCTGGGGGGCGCGGGGAGGGGAGAGGATATGGCTACACCTTC. This rearrangement joins TRBV7-2 to TRBJ1-2, with TRBD1 as a possible D gene (6 bases). The CDR3 consists of 19 residues. Trimming left V 0 bases short and J 5 bases short, with 25 bases between. From germline, CDR1 is SGHTA and CDR2 FQGNSA.

V is TRBV7-9 and J is TRBJ2-3, with 7 positions matching TRBD2. The length of the CDR3 is 14 residues. V trimming: 1 base; J trimming: 4 bases; junction bases outside the gene matches: 2. Germline V lookup: CDR1 SEHNR, CDR2 FQNEAQ (reference sequence). Here the CDR3 DNA reads TGTGCCAGCAGCTTAGGGGGACTACCAGATACGCAGTATTTT. It is translated as CASSLGGLPDTQYF. Complete variable domain (other parts from reference TRBV7-9 and TRBJ2-3): DTGVSQNPRHKITKRGQNVTFRCDPISEHNRLYWYRQTLGQGPEFLTYFQNEAQLEKSRLLSDRFSAERPKGSFSTLEIQRTEQGDSAMYLCASSLGGLPDTQYFGPGTRLTVL.

The CDR3 spells CASSPLIRHEQYF. The CDR3 DNA follows: TGTGCCAGCTCACCACTAATTCGTCACGAGCAGTACTTC. The V call is TRBV18, the J call TRBJ2-7; no reliable D call. CDR3 length: 13 amino acids. Trimming pared 1 base from V and 5 bases from J, leaving 9 bases between. The V gene's germline CDR1 is KGHSH and CDR2 LQKENI.

The chain has TRBV5-6 and TRBJ1-2; D ambiguous. Germline values: CDR1 SGHDT, CDR2 YYEEEE. This CDR3 contains 16 residues. With 1 base removed from V and 6 bases from J, the gap between germline ends came to 19 bases. For the CDR3, the DNA is TGTGCCAGCAGCTTGTACGTCACAGCCTTCCTGGATGGCTACACCTTC. It translates to CASSLYVTAFLDGYTF. The full variable domain, in which reference TRBV5-6 and TRBJ1-2 provide the parts outside the CDR3, is DAGVTQSPTHLIKTRGQQVTLRCSPKSGHDTVSWYQQALGQGPQFIFQYYEEEERQRGNFPDRFSGHQFPNYSSELNVNALLLGDSALYLCASSLYVTAFLDGYTFGSGTRLTVV.

The chain is built from TRBV6-2 or TRBV6-3 and TRBJ2-7, with D maybe TRBD2 (6 bases). The CDR3 contains 14 residues. Trimming stripped 1 base from V and 2 bases from J, with 9 bases between. CDR1 MNHEY and CDR2 SVGEGT come from the germline V gene. For the CDR3, the DNA is TGTGCCAGCAGTTACTATGGCGGGACCTACGAGCAGTACTTC. This translates into CASSYYGGTYEQYF.

The genes are TRBV27 and TRBJ2-7; D is possibly TRBD2 (6 bases). The V and J ends lost 5 bases and 7 bases respectively, with 21 bases between them. Per the germline V gene, CDR1 is MNHEY and CDR2 is SMNVEV (reference sequence). There are 15 residues in the CDR3. CDR3 region: CASSQQYGSFKEQYF. The CDR3, as DNA: TGTGCCAGCAGTCAACAGTACGGGAGTTTTAAAGAGCAGTACTTC.

The J gene is TRBJ1-2, the V gene TRBV27, with 10 bases matching TRBD1. The junction had 12 bases not matched to a gene; V was cut back by 6 bases and J by 5 bases. This CDR3 is 16 amino acids long. Germline-derived CDR1 and CDR2 are MNHEY and SMNVEV (reference sequence). The CDR3 sequence: CASRPLGDRGGYGYTF. The CDR3 DNA follows: TGTGCCAGCAGACCCCTTGGGGACAGGGGCGGGTATGGCTACACCTTC.

This clone was recorded only once. This rearrangement joins TRBV11-2 to TRBJ1-1, with 7 bases identical to TRBD1. CDR1 SGHAT and CDR2 FQNNGV come from the germline V gene. This CDR3 contains 14 residues. V was clipped by 6 bases and J by 6 bases; unmatched bases: 10. CDR3 DNA: TGTGCCAGCAGGAGTGACAGGGACAAGGCTGAAGCTTTCTTT. Encoded protein: CASRSDRDKAEAFF.

The V call is TRBV4-1, the J call TRBJ2-1, with D possibly matching TRBD2 (6 bases). CDR1 MGHRA and CDR2 YSYEKL come from the germline V gene. CDR3 size: 16 residues. Trimming removed 4 bases from V and 7 bases from J, with 20 bases in between. The CDR3 DNA reads TGCGCCAGCAGCCGAGCGACAAGGGAGGTAAGGAATGAGCAGTTCTTC. Translation: CASSRATREVRNEQFF.

The chain is built from TRBV7-8 and TRBJ1-5; D not resolved. Between the trimmed V and J ends, which lost 5 bases and 6 bases, there was a span of 11 bases. The CDR3 contains 13 residues. The germline V gene encodes CDR1 SGHVS and CDR2 FQNEAQ. CDR3 protein: CASSIGSGQPQHF. In DNA, the CDR3 is TGTGCCAGCAGCATAGGGAGTGGTCAGCCCCAGCATTTT.

This rearrangement joins TRBV12-3 or TRBV12-4 to TRBJ2-3; maybe TRBD2 (5 bases). Trimming stripped 8 bases from V and 9 bases from J, with 15 bases between. The CDR3 covers 12 residues. DNA for the CDR3: TGTGCCAGCCGATATCGGTGGGAGACGCAGTATTTT. Translated: CASRYRWETQYF.

V is TRBV4-1 and J is TRBJ2-3; D may be TRBD2 (5 bases). The CDR3 is 18 residues long. The ends were cut back, 0 bases at V and 5 bases at J, with 21 bases in the middle. Germline V CDR1 and CDR2: MGHRA, YSYEKL. In DNA, the CDR3 is TGCGCCAGCAGCCAAGATAGATATACGGGAACGCGTGAAGATACGCAGTATTTT. Translation: CASSQDRYTGTREDTQYF.

V gene TRBV19 combines with J gene TRBJ2-1; D may be TRBD2 (7 bases). With 4 bases removed from V and 8 bases from J, the gap between germline ends came to 18 bases. This CDR3 contains 15 residues. Germline CDR1 is LNHDA and CDR2 is SQIVND (reference sequence). The CDR3 nucleotides are TGTGCCAGTAGTACCAAAGAGGGGGGGGGCGATGAGCAGTTCTTC. Protein: CASSTKEGGGDEQFF. Based on the CDR3 plus reference TRBV19 and TRBJ2-1, the full variable domain is DGGITQSPKYLFRKEGQNVTLSCEQNLNHDAMYWYRQDPGQGLRLIYYSQIVNDFQKGDIAEGYSVSREKKESFPLTVTSAQKNPTAFYLCASSTKEGGGDEQFFGPGTRLTVL.

The chain recombines TRBV30 with TRBJ1-1; possibly TRBD1 for D (6 bases). This CDR3 comprises 12 residues. Germline V CDR1 and CDR2: GTSNPN, SVGIG (reference sequence). V lost 8 bases and J 4 bases, leaving 14 bases between the germline ends. The CDR3 DNA reads TGTGCCGAGAACAGGGTTGGCACTGAAGCTTTCTTT. Translated: CAENRVGTEAFF. The full variable domain, in which reference TRBV30 and TRBJ1-1 provide the parts outside the CDR3, is SQTIHQWPATLVQPVGSPLSLECTVEGTSNPNLYWYRQAAGRGLQLLFYSVGIGQISSEVPQNLSASRPQDRQFILSSKKLLLSDSGFYLCAENRVGTEAFFGQGTRLTVV.

The V call is TRBV6-6, the J call TRBJ2-7; D is possibly TRBD1 (6 bases). Germline V gene lookup returns CDR1 MNHNY and CDR2 SVGAGI (reference sequence). CDR3 size: 14 residues. V was cut by 2 bases and J by 0 bases, with 8 bases left in between. CDR3 nucleotide sequence: TGTGCCAGCAGTTACGGGACATTCTCCTACGAGCAGTACTTC. As protein: CASSYGTFSYEQYF.

Concerning this clone: One junction end disagrees with the germline gene, perhaps due to a read error. V is TRBV7-9 and J is TRBJ2-3, with 9 bases that match TRBD2. CDR1 SEHNR and CDR2 FQNEAQ come from the germline V gene (reference sequence). CDR3 size: 15 residues. The CDR3: CASSLAAIGGGRASF. The CDR3 DNA is TGTGCCAGCAGCTTAGCCGCCATCGGAGGCGGGAGGGCGAGTTTT.

The chain has TRBV3-1 (or the pseudogene TRBV3-2) and TRBJ1-3; D might be TRBD1 (6 bases). Trimming pared 4 bases from V and 4 bases from J, leaving 8 bases between. Germline lookup yields CDR1 LGHDT and CDR2 YNNKEL (reference sequence). The CDR3 is 13 amino acids. Here the CDR3 DNA reads TGTGCCAGCAGCCGGACAGAGGGAAACACCATATATTTT. This sequence encodes CASSRTEGNTIYF.

The V and J genes are TRBV19 and TRBJ1-5; 9 bases line up with TRBD1. Losses at the gene ends were 9 bases for V and 2 bases for J; bases not matched to a gene: 5. The CDR3 covers 14 residues. The V gene's germline CDR1 is LNHDA and CDR2 SQIVND (reference sequence). CDR3 loop: CASQQGAGNQPQHF. CDR3 nucleotides: TGTGCCAGCCAACAGGGGGCAGGCAATCAGCCCCAGCATTTT.

This chain links TRBV5-1 with TRBJ1-6; 8 positions match TRBD1. The CDR3 is made up of 16 amino acids. Germline lookup yields CDR1 SGHRS and CDR2 YFSETQ. V lost 0 bases and J lost 7; bases outside the gene matches: 6. CDR3 nucleotide sequence: TGCGCCAGCAGCTTGGATAGGACAGGGACGAATTCACCCCTCCACTTT. Its translation: CASSLDRTGTNSPLHF.